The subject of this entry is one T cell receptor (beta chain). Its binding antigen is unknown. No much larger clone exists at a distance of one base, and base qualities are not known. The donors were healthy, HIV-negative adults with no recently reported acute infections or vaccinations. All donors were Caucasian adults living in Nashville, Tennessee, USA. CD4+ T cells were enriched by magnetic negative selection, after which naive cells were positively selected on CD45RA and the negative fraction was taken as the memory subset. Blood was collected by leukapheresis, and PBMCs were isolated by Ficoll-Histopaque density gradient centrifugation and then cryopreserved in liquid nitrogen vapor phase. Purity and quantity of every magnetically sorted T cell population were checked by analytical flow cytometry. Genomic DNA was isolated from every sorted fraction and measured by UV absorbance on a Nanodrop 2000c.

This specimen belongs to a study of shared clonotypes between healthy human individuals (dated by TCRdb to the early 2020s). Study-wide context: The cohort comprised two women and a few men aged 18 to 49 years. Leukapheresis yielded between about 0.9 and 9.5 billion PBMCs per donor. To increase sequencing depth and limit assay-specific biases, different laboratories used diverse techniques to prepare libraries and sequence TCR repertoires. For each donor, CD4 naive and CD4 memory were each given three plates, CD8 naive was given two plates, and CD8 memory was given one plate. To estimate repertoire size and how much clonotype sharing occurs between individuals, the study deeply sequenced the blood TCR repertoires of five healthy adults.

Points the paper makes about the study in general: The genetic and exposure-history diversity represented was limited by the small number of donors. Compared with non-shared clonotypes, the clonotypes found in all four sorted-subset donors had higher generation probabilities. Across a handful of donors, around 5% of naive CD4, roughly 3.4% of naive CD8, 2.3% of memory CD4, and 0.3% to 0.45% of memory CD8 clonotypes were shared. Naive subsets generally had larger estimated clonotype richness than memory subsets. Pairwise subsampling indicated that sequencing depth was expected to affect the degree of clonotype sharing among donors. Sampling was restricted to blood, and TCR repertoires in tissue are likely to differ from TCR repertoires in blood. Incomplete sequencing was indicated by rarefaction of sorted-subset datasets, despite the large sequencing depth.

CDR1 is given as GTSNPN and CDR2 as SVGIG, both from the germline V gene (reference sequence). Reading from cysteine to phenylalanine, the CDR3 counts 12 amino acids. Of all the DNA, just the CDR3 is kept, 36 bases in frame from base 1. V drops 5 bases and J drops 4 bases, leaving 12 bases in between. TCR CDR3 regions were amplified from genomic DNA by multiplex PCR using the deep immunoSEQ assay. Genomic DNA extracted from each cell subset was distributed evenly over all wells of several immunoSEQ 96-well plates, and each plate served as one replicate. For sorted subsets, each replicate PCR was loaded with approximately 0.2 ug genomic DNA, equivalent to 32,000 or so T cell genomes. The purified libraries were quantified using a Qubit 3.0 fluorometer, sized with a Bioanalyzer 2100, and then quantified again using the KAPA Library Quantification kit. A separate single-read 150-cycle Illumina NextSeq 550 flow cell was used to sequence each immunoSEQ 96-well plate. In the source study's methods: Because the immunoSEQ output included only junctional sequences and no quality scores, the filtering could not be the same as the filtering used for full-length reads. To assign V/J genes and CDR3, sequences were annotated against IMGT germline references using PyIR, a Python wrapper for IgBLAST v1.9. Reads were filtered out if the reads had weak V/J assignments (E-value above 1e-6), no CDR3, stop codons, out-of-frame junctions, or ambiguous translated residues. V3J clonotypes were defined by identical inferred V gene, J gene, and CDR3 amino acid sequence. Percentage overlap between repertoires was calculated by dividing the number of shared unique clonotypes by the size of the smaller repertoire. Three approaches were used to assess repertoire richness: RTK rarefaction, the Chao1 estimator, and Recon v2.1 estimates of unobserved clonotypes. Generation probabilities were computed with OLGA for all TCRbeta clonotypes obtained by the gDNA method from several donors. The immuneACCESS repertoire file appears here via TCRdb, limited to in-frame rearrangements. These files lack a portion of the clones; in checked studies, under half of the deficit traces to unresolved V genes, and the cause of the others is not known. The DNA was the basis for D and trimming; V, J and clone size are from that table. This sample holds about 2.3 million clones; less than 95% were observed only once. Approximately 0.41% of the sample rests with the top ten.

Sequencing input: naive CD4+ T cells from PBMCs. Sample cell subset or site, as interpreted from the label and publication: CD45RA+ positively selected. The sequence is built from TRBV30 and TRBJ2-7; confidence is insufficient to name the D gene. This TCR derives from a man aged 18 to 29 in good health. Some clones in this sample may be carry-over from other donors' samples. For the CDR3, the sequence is CAWYSHLYEQYF. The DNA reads TGTGCCTGGTACTCACACCTTTACGAGCAGTACTTC.